What follows is one T cell receptor beta chain and its context. This entry comes from a study of blood T cell repertoires in COVID-19. Germline V gives CDR1 SGHNT, CDR2 YENEEA. Trimming took off 0 bases at V and 0 bases at J, with 14 bases between the two ends. This CDR3 spans 18 amino acids. What the recovered Cohort 3 donors had was two negative PCRs, clearance, or symptom resolution. Source study methods: Estimation of nucleated cell counts relied on the amplification of reference gene primers. The protocol was immunoSEQ multiplex PCR, while the TCRdb copy is restricted to in-frame clones and leaves out a portion. That table furnishes V, J and clone size, whereas the DNA furnished D and trimming. This sample has 55,000 to 70,000 clones; approximately 90% occur once, and the top ten carry 10%.

The chain combines TRBV11-3 with TRBJ2-2; possible D gene TRBD2, 6 bases. The sequence came from a woman between 35 and 50 years old who had recovered from COVID-19. What was sequenced was PBMCs or T cells enriched from blood (not recorded which). For the CDR3, the DNA is TGTGCCAGCAGCTTAGATCTCCGTCGCGGGGCGAACACCGGGGAGCTGTTTTTT. Its translation is CASSLDLRRGANTGELFF. The complete variable domain, with remaining parts taken from reference TRBV11-3 and TRBJ2-2, reads EAGVVQSPRYKIIEKKQPVAFWCNPISGHNTLYWYLQNLGQGPELLIRYENEEAVDDSQLPKDRFSAERLKGVDSTLKIQPAELGDSAVYLCASSLDLRRGANTGELFFGEGSRLTVL.